Included here is one T cell receptor (beta chain) sequence, with context. The antigen is unknown. Thawed PBMCs were FACS-sorted into unstimulated CD4+CD25+CD127- regulatory T cells, CD4+CD25- non-regulatory cells, CD4 and CD8 cells. This record belongs to a study of Tregs in tolerant kidney transplant recipients. Study-level points and caveats: This study did not directly address biological reproducibility. Expanding Tregs on activated donor B cells appeared to best identify donor-specific TCRbeta clones. Few patients were studied, so findings need validation in larger groups.

The data were produced by immunoSEQ multiplex PCR, yet TCRdb's version contains in-frame clones alone and is incomplete. The sample lists fewer than 80,000 clones, about 89% occurring once. The CDR3 has 13 residues. Germline V gives CDR1 SGHRS, CDR2 YFSETQ. V lost 4 bases to trimming and J lost 4 bases, with 12 bases between them. This receptor was obtained from a human donor who received a combined kidney and bone marrow transplant. Sequencing used CD4+ T cells from blood, obtained before the transplant. This rearrangement joins TRBV5-1 to TRBJ2-7, with a weak D call TRBD2 (6 bases). CDR3 sequence reads: CASSEGLLYEQYF. CDR3 bases: TGCGCCAGCAGCGAGGGACTCCTATACGAGCAGTACTTC.